The clone carrying this TCR beta chain showed up many times. Its cognate antigen is unknown. The time point here: patch test 3, about 24 weeks after DPC sensitization. Treatment of the sample: therapeutic diphenylcyclopropenone sensitization with weekly scalp DPC. Germline V CDR1 and CDR2: DFQATT, SNEGSKA (reference sequence). The CDR3 has 15 residues. Losses at the gene ends were 0 bases for V and 7 bases for J; bases not matched to a gene: 12. From the RACE reads, TCRdb called clonotypes with MiXCR, one entry per CDR3 protein. Among around 27,000 distinct CDR3 sequences listed, approximately 6% were seen once. This specimen comes from a study of human T cells and chemical hapten exposure. On the study more broadly: 0.01% DPC was applied to the upper back in patch tests, which were read at 6 days. Study-wide results and limits: DPC sensitization did not alter TCRs above 1 in 1000 frequency.

The sample consisted of whole blood, taken in connection with sensitization to the hapten diphenylcyclopropenone (DPC). V usage is TRBV20-1 and J usage is TRBJ2-7; 7 bases map to TRBD2. This receptor was taken from a man aged 25 to 40 with alopecia areata. Some clones in this sample may be carry-over from other donors' samples. DNA of the CDR3: TGCAGTGCTAGAGATGCGCTAGCGGACTCGAGGGAGCAGTACTTC. Translation: CSARDALADSREQYF.